This TCR beta chain is drawn from a study of T-cell memory formation after mild COVID-19. Study-wide background: The TCR clusters were mostly specific to one donor. Study findings and constraints: Some SARS-CoV-2-responding clones were already detected in memory before infection. Proof of SARS-CoV-2 specificity was absent for the second-wave clones that crested on day 37.

Constant-segment-primed 5'RACE gave TCR alpha and TCR beta cDNA libraries with sample barcodes and UMIs. TCRdb redid the calling of the 5' RACE reads with MiXCR, one entry per CDR3 protein. Of around 310,000 distinct CDR3 sequences listed, 20% to 25% are singletons. Worth noting for this clonotype: Its antigen is not known.

With 0 bases clipped from V and 5 bases from J, the junction kept 8 bases outside the gene matches. This CDR3 is 17 amino acids long. The germline CDR1 and CDR2 sequences are LGHNA and YNFKEQ. The chain links TRBV4-2 to TRBJ1-4; 8 nucleotides agree with TRBD1. This clonotype was sampled from a man younger than 30 who had mild COVID-19 (a few samples of this study predate the infection). Cell type and time point are not known. Source material: PBMCs or a T cell subset sorted from them (not recorded which). The CDR3 protein is CASSQDRTGRQNEKLFF. The CDR3 coding sequence is TGTGCCAGCAGCCAAGATCGGACAGGGCGCCAGAATGAAAAACTGTTTTTT.